This record concerns one T cell receptor beta chain sequence. Its antigen is currently unknown. The data were obtained in a study of CD4 T cells in relation to SARS-CoV-2 and coronaviruses. Study in general: Convalescent patients were fewer than ten males and a few females; two were Hispanic. Study conclusions and caveats: In around 60% of donors, memory CD4+ clonotypes crossrecognized SARS-CoV-2 and at least one common cold coronavirus spike. No crossreactivity against non-spike viral proteins was tested here.

Measured with immunoSEQ multiplex PCR; TCRdb has only the in-frame clones, and not every one. The repertoire includes approximately 60,000 clones, about 91% of them detected once, and around 0.4% sits in the top ten. CD4 enrichment then naive enrichment separated naive from memory CD4+ cells. V was pared by 3 bases and J by 4 bases, with 11 bases between. This CDR3 has 14 residues. Germline loops: CDR1 LNHNV, CDR2 YYDKDF (reference sequence). The rearrangement uses TRBV15 and TRBJ2-3, with D maybe TRBD1 (5 bases). Sequencing input: naive CD4+ T cells from PBMCs. Subset meaning: naive CD4+ T cells isolated by negative enrichment. The receptor comes from an adult with COVID-19. CDR3 nucleotide sequence: TGTGCCACCAGCAGTGGCGAAGGGGCAGATACGCAGTATTTT. This encodes CATSSGEGADTQYF.